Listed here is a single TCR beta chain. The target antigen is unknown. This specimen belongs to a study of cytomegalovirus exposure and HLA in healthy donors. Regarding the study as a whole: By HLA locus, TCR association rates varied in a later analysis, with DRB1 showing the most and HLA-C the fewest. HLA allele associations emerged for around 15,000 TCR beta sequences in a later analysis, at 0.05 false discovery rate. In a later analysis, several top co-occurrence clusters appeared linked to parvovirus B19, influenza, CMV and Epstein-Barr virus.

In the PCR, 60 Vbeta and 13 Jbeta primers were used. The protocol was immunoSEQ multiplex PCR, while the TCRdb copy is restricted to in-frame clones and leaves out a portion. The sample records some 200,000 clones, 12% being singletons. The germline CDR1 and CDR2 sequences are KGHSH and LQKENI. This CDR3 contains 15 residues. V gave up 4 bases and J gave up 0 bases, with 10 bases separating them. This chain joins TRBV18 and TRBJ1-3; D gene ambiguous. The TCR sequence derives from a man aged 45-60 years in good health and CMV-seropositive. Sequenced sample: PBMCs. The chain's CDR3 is CASSLRSSSGNTIYF. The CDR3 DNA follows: TGTGCCAGCTCACTCAGATCCTCCTCTGGAAACACCATATATTTT.